The next 3 T cell receptor beta chains were all read from a single sample in a study of immune cell composition in non-small cell lung cancer. Assay: immunoSEQ multiplex PCR; the TCRdb copy retains only in-frame clones and omits some. The sample includes several thousand clones, about 80% of them seen just once. What was sequenced was lung tumor tissue. The receptors shown here come from a human donor with non-small cell lung cancer.

The genes are TRBV19 and TRBJ1-1; TRBD1 is a possible D gene (5 bases). CDR3 length equals 16 residues. Germline assignment: CDR1 LNHDA and CDR2 SQIVND (reference sequence). V dropped 3 bases and J dropped 2 bases, with 16 bases sitting between them. In DNA, the CDR3 is TGTGCCAGTAGTATCCGAGGCAGGGCGGTCAACACTGAAGCTTTCTTT. It is translated as CASSIRGRAVNTEAFF.

The chain uses TRBV7-2 and TRBJ2-3; possibly TRBD1 for D (7 bases). In germline, CDR1 is SGHTA, CDR2 FQGNSA. V shed 1 base and J shed 4 bases, with 12 bases lying between them. The CDR3 totals 15 residues. The CDR3 DNA reads TGTGCCAGCAGCTTAGAAGGGGGCGGGGCAGATACGCAGTATTTT. Its translation is CASSLEGGGADTQYF.

The chain is built from TRBV5-5 and TRBJ2-4; 7 bases match TRBD2. Germline assignment: CDR1 SGHKS and CDR2 YYEKEE (reference sequence). This CDR3 is 16 amino acids long. Germline trimming cut 0 bases from V and 7 bases from J; bases unmatched to any gene: 10. CDR3 loop: CASSLGPSGGRNIQYF. CDR3 DNA sequence: TGTGCCAGCAGCTTGGGTCCTAGCGGCGGCAGGAACATTCAGTACTTC.